This T cell receptor (beta chain) stems from a study of blood T cell repertoires in COVID-19. Authors' data handling: Counts of nucleated cells, estimated from reference gene primer amplification, were obtained. The table came from immunoSEQ multiplex PCR; TCRdb's copy has only in-frame clones and leaves some out. That table is the source of V, J and clone size, and D and trimming were worked out from the DNA. The sample lists more than 450,000 clones, 87% seen once, with 0.7% in the top ten. CDR1 and CDR2 (germline): SGHRS, YFSETQ. The V and J ends lost 0 bases and 4 bases, in that order; junction bases with no gene match: 9. The CDR3 extends over 17 amino acids. The study counted Cohort 3 donors as recovered given two negative PCRs, clearance, or symptom resolution.

Sequencing was done on a sample of PBMCs or T cells enriched from blood (not recorded which). The chain is built from TRBV5-1 and TRBJ2-3, with 9 bases matching TRBD1. The TCR was taken from a woman between 18 and 29 years old who had recovered from COVID-19. CDR3 residues: CASSLGGGTGNSDTQYF. The CDR3 bases are TGCGCCAGCAGCTTGGGAGGAGGGACAGGGAATTCAGATACGCAGTATTTT.